One and the same sample provided the 26 T cell receptor beta chains below, sequenced in a study of CD8+CD57+ T cells in acquired aplastic anemia. The TCR beta profiling, which covered VDJ combination and CDR3 sequence, was carried out using genomic DNA as the template. TCRdb called the reads again in MiXCR, with one record for every CDR3 protein. This table has 200,000 or so distinct CDR3 sequences, more than 45% appearing once. Sequencing involved patients with CD8+CD57+ cell expansion previously shown by flow cytometry. Sequenced: sorted CD4+, CD8+, or CD8+CD57+ T cells (not recorded which) from PBMCs. The receptor set was obtained from a human donor with aplastic anemia.

This clonotype has only a few counts. The chain uses TRBV19 and TRBJ1-1; 10 bases fit TRBD1. The CDR3 sequence is 13 residues long. The germline V gene has CDR1 LNHDA and CDR2 SQIVND (reference sequence). The trim removed 5 bases at V and 10 bases at J, leaving 7 bases unmatched. CDR3 residues: CASSLRDRGRAFF. The CDR3 DNA is TGTGCCAGTAGTCTCCGGGACAGGGGCCGAGCTTTCTTT.

Ten or more counts support this clonotype. The rearrangement links TRBV12-3 or TRBV12-4 to TRBJ2-7; D ambiguous. The CDR3 runs 13 residues. The V end was cut by 4 bases, the J end by 4 bases, with 11 bases between. The CDR3 sequence is CASSSPTLYEQYF. DNA of the CDR3: TGTGCCAGCAGTTCCCCGACTCTATACGAGCAGTACTTC.

V gene TRBV25-1 combines with J gene TRBJ2-5; a weak D match, TRBD1 (5 bases). From germline, CDR1 is MGHDK and CDR2 SYGVNS. This CDR3 has 15 residues. Trimming pared 5 bases from V and 5 bases from J, leaving 18 bases between. The CDR3 protein is CASSRKPGLGETQYF. The CDR3 coding sequence is TGTGCCAGCAGTAGAAAGCCAGGGCTTGGGGAGACCCAGTACTTC. Supplemented by reference TRBV25-1 and TRBJ2-5, the full variable domain reads EADIYQTPRYLVIGTGKKITLECSQTMGHDKMYWYQQDPGMELHLIHYSYGVNSTEKGDLSSESTVSRIRTEHFPLTLESARPSHTSQYLCASSRKPGLGETQYFGPGTRLLVL.

This clonotype was found many times. The chain recombines TRBV6-5 with TRBJ2-6; D uncertain. V gave up 1 base and J gave up 3 bases, with 1 base separating them. This CDR3 is 13 amino acids long. The V gene's germline CDR1 is MNHEY and CDR2 SVGAGI. The CDR3 DNA is TGTGCCAGCAGTTACTATGGGGCCAACGTCCTGACTTTC. Encoded protein: CASSYYGANVLTF.

The V and J genes are TRBV25-1 and TRBJ2-1, with 10 bases aligning to TRBD2. V lost 2 bases, J lost 10 bases, and 8 bases stayed unmatched. Germline V CDR1 and CDR2: MGHDK, SYGVNS. CDR3 size: 15 residues. CDR3 DNA sequence: TGTGCCAGCAGTGAAGAGGTGGCTAGCGGGGGCGAGCAGTTCTTC. This gives the protein CASSEEVASGGEQFF. Looking up the rest from reference TRBV25-1 and TRBJ2-1 gives the full variable domain: EADIYQTPRYLVIGTGKKITLECSQTMGHDKMYWYQQDPGMELHLIHYSYGVNSTEKGDLSSESTVSRIRTEHFPLTLESARPSHTSQYLCASSEEVASGGEQFFGPGTRLTVL.

V gene TRBV9 combines with J gene TRBJ2-7; 14 bases match TRBD2. CDR3 length equals 18 residues. Germline V lookup: CDR1 SGDLS, CDR2 YYNGEE. V dropped 3 bases and J dropped 3; count of bases not matched to a gene: 11. CDR3 coding DNA: TGTGCCAGCAGCGCCCGACTAGCGGGAGGGAAAGGTTTCTACGAGCAGTACTTC. Translating gives CASSARLAGGKGFYEQYF.

The chain combines TRBV4-1 with TRBJ2-1; 7 nucleotides agree with TRBD2. The CDR3 spans 18 residues. V dropped 0 bases and J dropped 7; count of bases not matched to a gene: 15. Germline CDR1 MGHRA, CDR2 YSYEKL. The CDR3 coding sequence is TGCGCCAGCAGCCAAGATCCCCCAGCGGGACCACTCAGGAATGAGCAGTTCTTC. Amino acid sequence: CASSQDPPAGPLRNEQFF.

The CDR3 region is CASGKDGLGYTF. CDR3 DNA sequence: TGCGCCAGCGGTAAAGATGGACTAGGCTACACCTTC. V and J are TRBV10-1 and TRBJ1-2, with unresolved D. Trimming left V 8 bases short and J 8 bases short, with 15 bases between. The CDR3 runs 12 residues. Germline CDR1 WNHNN, CDR2 SYGVQD (reference sequence).

This clonotype appeared a few times. V and J are TRBV25-1 and TRBJ2-7; 8 bases are shared with TRBD1. In germline, CDR1 is MGHDK, CDR2 SYGVNS. J gave up 9 bases and V 3 bases, and 10 bases lay outside the gene matches. The CDR3 consists of 14 residues. DNA for the CDR3: TGTGCCAGCAGTGATGTGGACAGGGTCCTGAGGCAGTACTTC. Residues: CASSDVDRVLRQYF.

The sample holds a few counts of this clonotype. The J gene is TRBJ2-1, the V gene TRBV11-2; D is perhaps TRBD1 (5 bases). This CDR3 is 14 amino acids long. V lost 2 bases and J 7 bases, leaving 12 bases between the germline ends. Germline assignment: CDR1 SGHAT and CDR2 FQNNGV. CDR3 in DNA: TGTGCCAGCAGCTTATATAGGGGTCGTAATGAGCAGTTCTTC. Encoded protein: CASSLYRGRNEQFF.

V gene TRBV29-1 combines with J gene TRBJ1-3; TRBD1 matches 9 bases. The CDR3 is 13 amino acids. Germline V lookup: CDR1 SQVTM, CDR2 ANQGSEA. V lost 6 bases, J lost 5 bases, and 5 bases stayed unmatched. Here the CDR3 reads CSVQGARRNTIYF. CDR3 in DNA: TGCAGCGTACAGGGGGCGCGAAGAAACACCATATATTTT.

This clonotype occurred many times. The V and J genes are TRBV7-3 and TRBJ1-3; no definite D call. Germline V lookup: CDR1 SGHTA, CDR2 FQGTGA. The germline V and J ends were trimmed by 1 base and 4 bases, with 5 bases remaining between them. The CDR3 is 13 residues long. This chain's CDR3 is CASSLSVGNTIYF. For the CDR3, the DNA is TGTGCCAGCAGCTTAAGCGTAGGAAACACCATATATTTT.

Regarding this clonotype: A much larger clone is a single base away; this may be a read error. The CDR3 DNA follows: TGTGCCAGCAGCTTAGTTGGTAGCGGGAGGAGTAGCTCCTACGAGCAGTACTTC. This gives the protein CASSLVGSGRSSSYEQYF. V is TRBV11-2 and J is TRBJ2-7; TRBD2 agrees at 10 bases. Germline CDR1 and CDR2: SGHAT and FQNNGV. Trimming removed 1 base from V and 0 bases from J; junction bases left unmatched: 9. The CDR3 consists of 18 residues.

This chain connects TRBV29-1 to TRBJ2-1; 8 bases match TRBD1. The CDR3 covers 14 residues. The trim removed 3 bases at V and 4 bases at J, leaving 5 bases unmatched. The germline gives CDR1 SQVTM, CDR2 ANQGSEA. The CDR3 sequence: CSVEDRERYNEQFF. In DNA form, the CDR3 reads TGCAGCGTTGAGGACAGGGAGAGATACAATGAGCAGTTCTTC.

This clonotype was observed a few times. CDR3 in DNA: TGTGCCACCAGTGAATCCAGGTCGGCGGGCTACACAGATACGCAGTATTTT. This sequence encodes CATSESRSAGYTDTQYF. The chain uses TRBV24-1 and TRBJ2-3; TRBD2 might be the D (5 bases). The CDR3 is 17 amino acids. CDR1 is KGHDR and CDR2 is SFDVKD in the germline V gene. Deletions cut 4 bases from V and 2 bases from J, with 18 bases between.

The gene calls are TRBV24-1 and TRBJ2-5; D not certain. There are 14 residues in the CDR3. The germline CDR1 and CDR2 sequences are KGHDR and SFDVKD. Trimming stripped 3 bases from V and 2 bases from J, with 9 bases between. Here the CDR3 reads CATSDPAGQETQYF. CDR3 nucleotides: TGTGCCACCAGTGATCCTGCCGGGCAAGAGACCCAGTACTTC.

This chain connects TRBV15 to TRBJ2-5, with D possibly being TRBD1 (6 bases). Per germline, CDR1 LNHNV and CDR2 YYDKDF (reference sequence). V was clipped by 7 bases and J by 0 bases, with 12 bases between them. The CDR3 consists of 14 residues. The CDR3 coding sequence is TGTGCCACCAAAGGCAGGGGCCACCAAGAGACCCAGTACTTC. Encoded protein: CATKGRGHQETQYF.

The chain carries TRBV9 and TRBJ1-1, with TRBD1 matching over 7 bases. The CDR3 is 17 amino acids. Looked up from germline, CDR1 is SGDLS and CDR2 is YYNGEE. Trimming cost V 0 bases and J 5 bases; bases outside gene matches: 13. For the CDR3, the DNA is TGTGCCAGCAGCGTAGCTGCCCCAGGGGGAGGGGAAACTGAAGCTTTCTTT. This translates into CASSVAAPGGGETEAFF.

The chain combines TRBV12-3 or TRBV12-4 with TRBJ2-1; 10 nucleotides line up with TRBD2. J was trimmed by 0 bases and V by 0 bases; bases with no gene match: 5. The CDR3 totals 18 residues. The CDR3 reads CASSLARSGGGSYNEQFF. Written as DNA, the CDR3 is TGTGCCAGCAGTTTAGCGCGAAGCGGGGGGGGCTCCTACAATGAGCAGTTCTTC.

This clonotype showed up just once. V usage is TRBV2 and J usage is TRBJ2-3; possible D gene TRBD1, 5 bases. The V gene's germline CDR1 is SNHLY and CDR2 FYNNEI. This CDR3 spans 16 amino acids. Trimming removed 0 bases at V and 5 bases at J, with 15 bases between. CDR3 residues: CASSEAREPSVDTQYF. The CDR3 nucleotides read TGTGCCAGCAGTGAAGCCAGGGAACCCTCGGTAGATACGCAGTATTTT.

The chain joins TRBV24-1 to TRBJ1-2, with 9 bases fitting TRBD1. Looked up from germline, CDR1 is KGHDR and CDR2 is SFDVKD. The CDR3 is 14 amino acids. J lost 8 bases, V lost 4 bases, and 7 bases had no gene match. The CDR3 DNA reads TGTGCCACCAGTGACCCCGGGACAGGGAACGGCTACACCTTC. It encodes CATSDPGTGNGYTF.

This clonotype was seen repeatedly, ten times or more. The chain is built from TRBV29-1 and TRBJ1-2, with 7 bases aligning to TRBD1. This CDR3 is built from 15 residues. V lost 3 bases and J lost 4; bases outside the gene matches: 11. CDR1 SQVTM and CDR2 ANQGSEA come from the germline V gene. The CDR3 DNA is TGCAGCGTTGAGAACCGGGACAGCCTTTTCTATGGCTACACCTTC. It is translated as CSVENRDSLFYGYTF.

As for this clonotype: This may arise from a read error, as a much more abundant clone is one base away. This chain connects TRBV5-1 to TRBJ2-5, with TRBD1 as a possible D gene (5 bases). Trimming cost V 9 bases and J 3 bases, with 15 bases left between them. The CDR3 is 13 amino acids. Germline CDR1 is SGHRS and CDR2 is YFSETQ. The CDR3 nucleotides read TGCGCCACGAGTGCAGGGAACGAAGAGACCCAGTACTTC. Translated: CATSAGNEETQYF. The variable domain in full, completed from reference TRBV5-1 and TRBJ2-5, reads KAGVTQTPRYLIKTRGQQVTLSCSPISGHRSVSWYQQTPGQGLQFLFEYFSETQRNKGNFPGRFSGRQFSNSRSEMNVSTLELGDSALYLCATSAGNEETQYFGPGTRLLVL.

This clonotype was counted many times. V gene TRBV29-1 combines with J gene TRBJ2-7; TRBD1 agrees at 11 bases. The trim removed 6 bases at V and 7 bases at J, leaving 11 bases unmatched. Germline loops: CDR1 SQVTM, CDR2 ANQGSEA. This CDR3 is 14 amino acids long. The CDR3 DNA is TGCAGCGTAGTTCCGGGACAGGGGGTTTGGGAGCAGTACTTC. The encoded protein is CSVVPGQGVWEQYF.

The chain couples TRBV5-1 to TRBJ2-2; D is undetermined. CDR3 length: 13 amino acids. V shed 4 bases and J shed 3 bases, with 7 bases lying between them. The V gene's germline CDR1 is SGHRS and CDR2 YFSETQ. The CDR3 DNA follows: TGCGCCAGCAGCGCTGACTACACCGGGGAGCTGTTTTTT. It specifies CASSADYTGELFF.

This clonotype was recorded many times. The V and J genes are TRBV10-1 and TRBJ2-1; TRBD2 matches at 11 bases. The germline V gene encodes CDR1 WNHNN and CDR2 SYGVQD (reference sequence). Trimming took 7 bases from V and 9 from J; bases not matched to a gene: 14. CDR3 length: 16 residues. The CDR3 coding sequence is TGCGCCAGCATCATGATAGCGGGAGGGCGAAGGGGTGAGCAGTTCTTC. Residues: CASIMIAGGRRGEQFF.